This T cell receptor beta chain was observed in a study of T cell responses to AZD1222 COVID-19 vaccine. Findings and limits, study-wide: Baseline serostatus was positive in only a handful of AZD1222 recipients.

As for this clone: The antigen is undetermined.

The assay was immunoSEQ multiplex PCR, and TCRdb's table has in-frame clones only and misses some. Of 100,000 to 150,000 clones listed, approximately 90% are singletons. V trimming: 0 bases; J trimming: 1 base; junction bases outside the gene matches: 9. This CDR3 contains 18 residues. Germline V gives CDR1 SGHTA, CDR2 FQGNSA. The input for sequencing was peripheral blood, taken 28 days after the second AZD1222 dose. The rearrangement links TRBV7-2 to TRBJ2-3, with 8 bases matching TRBD1. This TCR came from an adult who received the AZD1222 COVID-19 vaccine. The CDR3 region is CASSLAAGQGRGTDTQYF. The CDR3 nucleotides are TGTGCCAGCAGCTTAGCCGCCGGACAGGGTCGGGGCACAGATACGCAGTATTTT.